This T cell receptor beta chain came from a study of T cell changes during pregnancy in multiple sclerosis. Here immunoSEQ multiplex PCR was the method, and the copy in TCRdb shows in-frame clones only, minus some. The table shows some 50,000 clones, with roughly 94% occurring only once. Specimen: CD8+ T cells from peripheral blood mononuclear cells, collected in the first trimester of pregnancy. The clonotype comes from a female donor with multiple sclerosis, enrolled in a pregnancy study.

CDR3 bases: TGTGCCAGCAGCACGCAATCTGGGCTAGCGGGATCCTACGAGCAGTACTTC. Translation gives CASSTQSGLAGSYEQYF. The rearrangement uses TRBV11-2 and TRBJ2-7; 9 bases are shared with TRBD2. This CDR3 is 17 amino acids long. The germline V gene encodes CDR1 SGHAT and CDR2 FQNNGV. With V trimmed by 5 bases and J by 1 base, 12 bases remained unmatched.